This is a list of T cell receptor beta chains from one sample in a study of blood T cell repertoires in COVID-19. Sequencing was performed with immunoSEQ multiplex PCR; in TCRdb, only in-frame clones are kept and a portion is missing. Among roughly 190,000 clones listed, 82% were seen once. The sequencing input was PBMCs or T cells enriched from blood (not recorded which). These receptors came from a middle-aged man who had recovered from COVID-19. Each CDR3 is given with its conserved first and last residue. The D gene is left open where the match is weak. Some rows have no size entry. The others give once, few or many, or a class for an expanded clone.

d_call	clone_size	v_call	j_call	cdr3_nt	cdr3_aa
TRBD2	.	TRBV12-3/TRBV12-4	TRBJ2-7	TGTGCCAGCAGTAGCGGGAGGGCCCTCGAGCAGTACTTC	CASSSGRALEQYF
.	.	TRBV4-3	TRBJ1-4	TGCGCCAGCAGCCAAGCGGGAGTCGCTAATGAAAAACTGTTTTTT	CASSQAGVANEKLFF
TRBD1	.	TRBV29-1	TRBJ1-2	TGCAGCGTTGTAGGACAGGGAGCTAACTATGGCTACACCTTC	CSVVGQGANYGYTF
.	once	TRBV3-1/TRBV3-2	TRBJ2-5	TGTGCCAGCAGCCAAGGGTCCCCGGGAGAGGGAGAGACCCAGTACTTC	CASSQGSPGEGETQYF
.	.	TRBV24-1	TRBJ1-2	TGTGCCACCAGTGATCCAGGGGCTGGCTACACCTTC	CATSDPGAGYTF
.	.	TRBV7-9	TRBJ2-7	TGTGCCAGCAGCTTAGGGCAGGGGACAACCTACGAGCAGTACTTC	CASSLGQGTTYEQYF
.	.	TRBV7-6	TRBJ2-3	TGTGCCAGCAGCCTCCGGGGGACAGTGATCACAGATACGCAGTATTTT	CASSLRGTVITDTQYF
.	once	TRBV18	TRBJ1-4	TGTGCCAGCTCCCTGGGGGGAACCAATGAAAAACTGTTTTTT	CASSLGGTNEKLFF
.	.	TRBV12-3/TRBV12-4	TRBJ2-5	TGTGCCAGCAGCAGGTCCCCCGAAGAGACCCAGTACTTC	CASSRSPEETQYF
.	.	TRBV9	TRBJ2-3	TGTGCCAGCAGCGTAGGGGACAAAGATACGCAGTATTTT	CASSVGDKDTQYF
TRBD1	.	TRBV2	TRBJ2-5	TGTGCCAGCAGCAATAGACAGGGGGAGACCCAGTACTTC	CASSNRQGETQYF
TRBD1	once	TRBV7-8	TRBJ2-7	TGTGCCAGCAGCTCCGGACAGGGCGGCGAGCAGTACTTC	CASSSGQGGEQYF
.	few	TRBV7-2	TRBJ1-1	TGTGCCAGCAGCTTATCCCGTGGAGGGCAGAACACTGAAGCTTTCTTT	CASSLSRGGQNTEAFF
TRBD2	.	TRBV28	TRBJ2-4	TGTGCCAGCAGCCACTCGACTAGCGGGACGTATCGGATTCAGTACTTC	CASSHSTSGTYRIQYF
TRBD1	.	TRBV9	TRBJ2-2	TGTGCCAGCAGCGCGTGGACAGGGAGGAACACCGGGGAGCTGTTTTTT	CASSAWTGRNTGELFF
TRBD1	.	TRBV7-9	TRBJ1-4	TGTGCCAGCAGCCTCTATACAGGGGCGGGTGATGAAAAACTGTTTTTT	CASSLYTGAGDEKLFF
TRBD1	once	TRBV7-8	TRBJ2-3	TGTGCCAGCAGCTTAGCGCTAGGGGGACAGGAGTATTTT	CASSLALGGQEYF
.	.	TRBV28	TRBJ2-7	TGTGCCAGCAGTGTACCAGTCACCTACGAGCAGTACTTC	CASSVPVTYEQYF
TRBD1	.	TRBV2	TRBJ1-5	TGTGCCAGCAGAGGGACAGGTGATCAGCCCCAGCATTTT	CASRGTGDQPQHF
TRBD1	.	TRBV10-3	TRBJ2-3	TGTGCCATCAGCCCGGGACAGGGGGCCATTGATACGCAGTATTTT	CAISPGQGAIDTQYF
.	few	TRBV14	TRBJ2-2	TGTGCCAGCAGCCAAGAGCCCGGGACAACGAACACCGGGGAGCTGTTTTTT	CASSQEPGTTNTGELFF
.	.	TRBV7-2	TRBJ1-2	TGTGCCAGCAGCCAGAGAACGGGAGGGAATAACTATGGCTACACCTTC	CASSQRTGGNNYGYTF
.	few	TRBV9	TRBJ2-5	TGTGCCAGCAGCCCCAGGACAGATCTGGGGACCCAGTACTTC	CASSPRTDLGTQYF
.	.	TRBV20-1	TRBJ2-1	TGCAGTGCTAGTCCTACAGGGAGAGTTCAGTATGAGCAGTTCTTC	CSASPTGRVQYEQFF
.	.	TRBV19	TRBJ1-5	TGTGCCAGTAGTATCCTCCTGGGCCAGACGGATCAGCCCCAGCATTTT	CASSILLGQTDQPQHF
.	few	TRBV4-3	TRBJ2-1	TGCGCCAGCAGCCAATTAGGGGCCGCCGGCAATGAGCAGTTCTTC	CASSQLGAAGNEQFF
.	.	TRBV6-5	TRBJ2-5	TGTGCCAGCACTATCCAAGAGACCCAGTACTTC	CASTIQETQYF